The 10 T cell receptor beta chains below come from one sample, sequenced in a study of T cells in localized non-small cell lung cancer (dated by TCRdb to 2018 to 2021). The method was the immunoSEQ multiplex PCR assay. TCRdb's version of the immuneACCESS table is confined to in-frame rearrangements and falls short of the full clone set. An unresolved V gene accounts for under half of the shortfall where checked; the remainder is of unknown origin. Present in this sample are about 55,000 clones, roughly 83% of which were seen just once. The ten largest clones capture about a sixth of the sample. Specimen: peripheral blood mononuclear cells, collected before any cancer treatment. The receptors were sampled from a man aged 40 to 75 with stage III lung adenocarcinoma.

CDR3 bases: TGTGCCTGGGGTGCAGCGGGAACAGATACGCAGTATTTT. Translated, it gives CAWGAAGTDTQYF. This sequence joins TRBV30 and TRBJ2-3; 7 bases are shared with TRBD2. Germline V gene sequence: CDR1 GTSNPN, CDR2 SVGIG (reference sequence). CDR3 length equals 13 residues. The V gene end was trimmed by 5 bases and the J gene end by 3 bases; junction bases not matched to a gene: 5. Full variable domain (missing parts from reference TRBV30 and TRBJ2-3): SQTIHQWPATLVQPVGSPLSLECTVEGTSNPNLYWYRQAAGRGLQLLFYSVGIGQISSEVPQNLSASRPQDRQFILSSKKLLLSDSGFYLCAWGAAGTDTQYFGPGTRLTVL.

CDR3 in amino acids: CASSSGRGAGYEQYF. The CDR3 region has the DNA TGTGCCAGTAGTTCAGGCAGGGGCGCAGGATACGAGCAGTACTTC. This rearrangement joins TRBV19 to TRBJ2-7, with D maybe TRBD1 (6 bases). Between the trimmed V and J ends, which lost 5 bases and 4 bases, there was a span of 18 bases. Per the germline V gene, CDR1 is LNHDA and CDR2 is SQIVND (reference sequence). This CDR3 has 15 residues.

V and J are TRBV2 and TRBJ2-3, with D possibly called TRBD1 or TRBD2 (5 bases each). V lost 5 bases, J lost 2 bases, and 14 bases lay in between. The CDR3 covers 15 residues. CDR1 and CDR2 from the germline V gene are SNHLY and FYNNEI. The CDR3 nucleotides read TGTGCCAGCAGTCTCACCGGGACGAACACAGATACGCAGTATTTT. This sequence encodes CASSLTGTNTDTQYF.

This chain links TRBV7-9 with TRBJ2-5; unclear D gene. With 1 base removed from V and 5 bases from J, the gap between germline ends came to 8 bases. CDR3 length equals 13 residues. In germline, CDR1 is SEHNR, CDR2 FQNEAQ (reference sequence). CDR3: CASSLVVAETQYF. CDR3 nucleotides: TGTGCCAGCAGCTTAGTGGTTGCGGAGACCCAGTACTTC. The entire variable domain, with the rest obtained from reference TRBV7-9 and TRBJ2-5, is as follows: DTGVSQNPRHKITKRGQNVTFRCDPISEHNRLYWYRQTLGQGPEFLTYFQNEAQLEKSRLLSDRFSAERPKGSFSTLEIQRTEQGDSAMYLCASSLVVAETQYFGPGTRLLVL.

The rearrangement uses TRBV27 and TRBJ1-5; 7 nucleotides agree with TRBD1. CDR3 length: 13 residues. Germline values: CDR1 MNHEY, CDR2 SMNVEV (reference sequence). V shed 5 bases, J shed 7 bases, and the junction held 5 bases outside the gene matches. CDR3 sequence (DNA): TGTGCCAGCAGTGCCGACAGGGACCAGCCCCAGCATTTT. Translated, it gives CASSADRDQPQHF.

This rearrangement joins TRBV10-3 to TRBJ2-3, with 11 bases that match TRBD2. This CDR3 contains 15 residues. The V gene end was trimmed by 4 bases and the J gene end by 0 bases; junction bases not matched to a gene: 0. The V gene's germline CDR1 is ENHRY and CDR2 SYGVKD. CDR3 in amino acids: CAISGLAGSTDTQYF. The DNA for the CDR3 is TGTGCCATCAGTGGACTAGCGGGGAGCACAGATACGCAGTATTTT.

This chain links TRBV29-1 with TRBJ2-5, with TRBD1 identical over 8 bases. Germline V gene sequence: CDR1 SQVTM, CDR2 ANQGSEA. This CDR3 contains 13 residues. After removal of 5 bases from V and 2 bases from J, the junction contained 4 bases not matched to a gene. CDR3 sequence (DNA): TGCAGCGTTCGGACAGGGCCTCAAGAGACCCAGTACTTC. Its translation: CSVRTGPQETQYF.

This clone was seen just once. The chain joins TRBV6-5 to TRBJ2-1, with D maybe TRBD1 (6 bases). The V end was cut by 0 bases, the J end by 5 bases, with 8 bases between. CDR1 and CDR2 (germline): MNHEY, SVGAGI. The CDR3 runs 14 residues. Here the CDR3 DNA reads TGTGCCAGCAGTTACTCGTACAGGGACAATGAGCAGTTCTTC. Residues: CASSYSYRDNEQFF.

This chain links TRBV27 with TRBJ1-5; D is ambiguous. This CDR3 is 13 amino acids long. V lost 0 bases and J lost 7, with 7 bases in between. The V gene's germline CDR1 is MNHEY and CDR2 SMNVEV (reference sequence). For the CDR3, the DNA is TGTGCCAGCAGTTTATCGGCCGGGCAGCCCCAGCATTTT. Its protein product is CASSLSAGQPQHF.

The chain joins TRBV27 to TRBJ2-2, with TRBD2 as a possible D gene (6 bases). Germline assignment: CDR1 MNHEY and CDR2 SMNVEV (reference sequence). V lost 3 bases to trimming and J lost 3 bases, with 8 bases between them. CDR3 length equals 14 residues. DNA for the CDR3: TGTGCCAGCAGTTTTGGACTATACACCGGGGAGCTGTTTTTT. This codes for CASSFGLYTGELFF.